The present TCR beta chain was sequenced within a study of blood T cells in healthy people across ages. Background on the study: Template switching recovered approximately one barcoded beta molecule for every two T cells.

Trimming removed 3 bases from V and 8 bases from J; junction bases left unmatched: 9. Germline CDR1 SQVTM, CDR2 ANQGSEA. The CDR3 spans 14 residues. A J-beta primer mix and a sample-barcoded 5' primer were used in a second PCR of about 7 to 12 cycles. Researchers report that a template-switch adaptor with 12 random nucleotides tagged each cDNA molecule. Via MiXCR, TCRdb re-called the 5' RACE reads, giving one row per CDR3 protein. The data contain 600,000 to 850,000 distinct CDR3 sequences, 20% to 30% of them seen just once; the ten biggest clones take up under 10%. These same records also appear under a second study, on T cells of mothers and their children. In that study: Whether pairs are related or unrelated, thymic selection shapes their TCR recombination output in much the same way. Persistent microchimeric T cell clones were not found at ~100 per million sensitivity.

Sequences were obtained from blood. This chain connects TRBV29-1 to TRBJ2-1; 8 positions agree with TRBD2. The clonotype was recovered from a boy aged 10-17 years in good health. In DNA, the CDR3 is TGCAGCGTTGACCTCGGACTAGCATCCGATGAGCAGTTCTTC. Encoded protein: CSVDLGLASDEQFF.